Below are 21 T cell receptor beta chains sequenced from a single sample in a study of cytotoxic CD8 clonotypes in ibrutinib-treated CLL. The repertoire was sequenced with immunoSEQ multiplex PCR; TCRdb's copy has only in-frame clones and lacks some. The sample holds around 92,000 clones, 60% to 80% seen once. The sequenced sample was PBMCs, obtained after 24 months of ibrutinib treatment. These receptors all stem from a human donor with chronic lymphocytic leukemia.

The chain combines TRBV28 with TRBJ2-1; possible D gene TRBD1, 5 bases. Trimming took off 5 bases at V and 12 bases at J, with 17 bases between the two ends. CDR1 and CDR2 from the germline V gene are MDHEN and SYDVKM. CDR3 length: 13 amino acids. CDR3 protein: CASSGDSRIWQFF. CDR3 nucleotides: TGTGCCAGCAGTGGTGACAGCCGGATTTGGCAGTTCTTC.

This chain uses TRBV18 with TRBJ2-5; 12 positions match TRBD2. The CDR3 has 15 amino acids. V was clipped by 1 base and J by 3 bases; unmatched bases: 0. The germline gives CDR1 KGHSH, CDR2 LQKENI. The CDR3 nucleotides are TGTGCCAGCTCACCACGACTAGCGGGAGAAGAGACCCAGTACTTC. Translation gives CASSPRLAGEETQYF.

The V gene is TRBV28, the J gene TRBJ2-2; possible D gene TRBD1, 5 bases. CDR3 size: 11 residues. Looked up from germline, CDR1 is MDHEN and CDR2 is SYDVKM. Trimming cost V 1 base and J 14 bases, with 8 bases left between them. The DNA of the CDR3 is TGTGCCAGCAGTTTATACAGGAGACTGTTTTTT. It yields the protein CASSLYRRLFF.

This clone was counted a few times. This rearrangement joins TRBV19 to TRBJ2-2; 9 bases match TRBD2. The germline CDR1 and CDR2 sequences are LNHDA and SQIVND (reference sequence). V lost 2 bases and J lost 2; bases outside the gene matches: 0. The CDR3 runs 15 residues. The CDR3 is CASSILAGNTGELFF. Here the CDR3 DNA reads TGTGCCAGTAGTATACTAGCGGGAAACACCGGGGAGCTGTTTTTT.

The rearrangement joins TRBV4-3 to TRBJ2-2; D might be TRBD1 (6 bases). The germline V and J ends were trimmed by 0 bases and 6 bases, with 23 bases remaining between them. From germline, CDR1 is LGHNA and CDR2 YSLEER. The CDR3 extends over 19 amino acids. The CDR3 DNA reads as TGCGCCAGCAGCCAAGACCCCCGGGACATATTTCTGAGGGCCGGGGAGCTGTTTTTT. It translates to CASSQDPRDIFLRAGELFF.

A remark on this clone: Distinct nucleotide sequences in the sample also encode this CDR3. This chain connects TRBV9 to TRBJ1-5, with D hard to call. Between the trimmed V and J ends, which lost 0 bases and 2 bases, there was a span of 6 bases. This CDR3 spans 14 amino acids. Germline assignment: CDR1 SGDLS and CDR2 YYNGEE. The chain's CDR3 is CASSVGSGNQPQHF. In nucleotides, the CDR3 is TGTGCCAGCAGCGTAGGGTCAGGCAATCAGCCCCAGCATTTT.

The chain has TRBV10-3 and TRBJ2-5; 9 positions agree with TRBD1. CDR1 ENHRY and CDR2 SYGVKD come from the germline V gene. Trimming at V came to 2 bases and at J to 4 bases, leaving 8 bases not matched to a gene. The length of the CDR3 is 16 residues. Written as DNA, the CDR3 is TGTGCCATCAGTGAGGGGGACAGGGTAGCGGGAGAGACCCAGTACTTC. Protein sequence: CAISEGDRVAGETQYF.

The J gene is TRBJ1-1, the V gene TRBV7-2; 7 positions agree with TRBD1. J lost 6 bases, V lost 3 bases, and 4 bases had no gene match. This CDR3 is built from 13 residues. CDR1 and CDR2 (germline): SGHTA, FQGNSA. CDR3 loop: CASSFTGASEAFF. As DNA, the CDR3 is TGTGCCAGCAGCTTCACAGGGGCTTCTGAAGCTTTCTTT.

This chain links TRBV6-6 with TRBJ2-1, with 7 bases lining up with TRBD2. CDR1 MNHNY and CDR2 SVGAGI come from the germline V gene (reference sequence). CDR3 length equals 14 residues. V was clipped by 7 bases and J by 2 bases; unmatched bases: 5. The CDR3 region is CASTASGTYNEQFF. The CDR3 DNA reads TGTGCCAGCACTGCTAGCGGCACCTACAATGAGCAGTTCTTC.

This clone was found a few times. The rearrangement joins TRBV14 to TRBJ2-7, with 11 bases fitting TRBD1. CDR1 SGHDN and CDR2 FVKESK come from the germline V gene. There are 14 residues in the CDR3. V shed 4 bases, J shed 4 bases, and the junction held 3 bases outside the gene matches. The CDR3 protein is CASSRTGGWYEQYF. CDR3 DNA sequence: TGTGCCAGCAGCCGGACAGGGGGCTGGTACGAGCAGTACTTC.

This chain uses TRBV19 with TRBJ1-5; 10 positions match TRBD1. V dropped 5 bases and J dropped 7; count of bases not matched to a gene: 11. CDR3 length equals 16 residues. Germline assignment: CDR1 LNHDA and CDR2 SQIVND (reference sequence). As DNA, the CDR3 is TGTGCCAGTAGTGGAGGGACAGGGGAGGTGGGACAGCCCCAGCATTTT. This translates into CASSGGTGEVGQPQHF.

The V gene is TRBV9, the J gene TRBJ1-6; 9 bases map to TRBD1. This CDR3 contains 16 residues. V was pared by 3 bases and J by 6 bases, with 7 bases of the junction left unmatched. CDR1 is SGDLS, CDR2 YYNGEE, per germline. Here the CDR3 reads CASSAPQGALNSPLHF. The CDR3 bases are TGTGCCAGCAGCGCCCCACAGGGGGCACTTAATTCACCCCTCCACTTT.

The chain combines TRBV18 with TRBJ2-7, with D perhaps given as TRBD1 or TRBD2 (5 bases each). This CDR3 region has 16 residues. Germline V gene lookup returns CDR1 KGHSH and CDR2 LQKENI. V shed 5 bases and J shed 0 bases, with 17 bases lying between them. In DNA, the CDR3 is TGTGCCAGCTCAGGGACCAACACAACGTCCTCCTACGAGCAGTACTTC. The encoded protein is CASSGTNTTSSYEQYF.

V gene TRBV7-9 combines with J gene TRBJ1-4; unclear D gene. CDR1 is SEHNR, CDR2 FQNEAQ, per germline (reference sequence). V was shortened by 2 bases and J by 7 bases, with 26 bases between the two germline ends. The length of the CDR3 is 19 residues. The CDR3 here is CASSLTWPGRARRFEKLFF. The CDR3 coding sequence is TGTGCCAGCAGCTTAACCTGGCCAGGCCGAGCCCGGAGGTTTGAAAAACTGTTTTTT. Using reference TRBV7-9 and TRBJ1-4 for the parts outside the CDR3, the full variable domain is DTGVSQNPRHKITKRGQNVTFRCDPISEHNRLYWYRQTLGQGPEFLTYFQNEAQLEKSRLLSDRFSAERPKGSFSTLEIQRTEQGDSAMYLCASSLTWPGRARRFEKLFFGSGTQLSVL.

This chain connects TRBV7-8 to TRBJ1-1, with a weak D call TRBD1 (6 bases). Looked up from germline, CDR1 is SGHVS and CDR2 is FQNEAQ. This CDR3 spans 13 amino acids. The V gene lost 5 bases and the J gene lost 4 bases, with 11 bases spanning the gap. CDR3 bases: TGTGCCAGCAGCCTACAGGGTTTCACTGAAGCTTTCTTT. Its translation: CASSLQGFTEAFF.

This chain joins TRBV11-2 and TRBJ2-6, with 11 bases aligning to TRBD2. Germline lookup yields CDR1 SGHAT and CDR2 FQNNGV. J was trimmed by 0 bases and V by 6 bases; bases with no gene match: 10. This CDR3 spans 19 amino acids. The CDR3 reads CASRGEIAGGFSGANVLTF. The CDR3 DNA is TGTGCCAGCAGAGGGGAAATAGCGGGAGGGTTCTCTGGGGCCAACGTCCTGACTTTC. Using reference TRBV11-2 and TRBJ2-6 for the parts outside the CDR3, the full variable domain is EAGVAQSPRYKIIEKRQSVAFWCNPISGHATLYWYQQILGQGPKLLIQFQNNGVVDDSQLPKDRFSAERLKGVDSTLKIQPAKLEDSAVYLCASRGEIAGGFSGANVLTFGAGSRLTVL.

This chain connects TRBV7-2 to TRBJ2-5; 8 bases are shared with TRBD1. The CDR3 consists of 16 residues. Unmatched junction bases numbered 9, after V lost 5 bases and J lost 1 base. Germline loops: CDR1 SGHTA, CDR2 FQGNSA. The CDR3 nucleotides are TGTGCCAGCAGCCCAAACGGCCAGGGGGCCCAAGAGACCCAGTACTTC. It is translated as CASSPNGQGAQETQYF.

This chain connects TRBV5-1 to TRBJ2-1; 11 bases align to TRBD1. In germline, CDR1 is SGHRS, CDR2 YFSETQ. This CDR3 has 15 residues. Trimming took 4 bases from V and 6 from J; bases not matched to a gene: 6. Here the CDR3 DNA reads TGCGCCAGCAGCCACCGGGACAGGGGGGTCAATGAGCAGTTCTTC. Translating gives CASSHRDRGVNEQFF.

The rearrangement links TRBV4-1 to TRBJ2-1, with D possibly TRBD2 on 5 matching bases. Germline CDR1 reads MGHRA; CDR2 reads YSYEKL. The CDR3 runs 15 residues. V dropped 1 base and J dropped 3 bases, with 10 bases sitting between them. CDR3 nucleotides: TGCGCCAGCAGCCAAGTTGAGGGCTACTACAATGAGCAGTTCTTC. This encodes CASSQVEGYYNEQFF.

This clone was observed a handful of times. The rearrangement links TRBV18 to TRBJ2-7, with 10 bases aligning to TRBD1. The CDR3 contains 14 residues. The V segment lost 4 bases and the J segment 2 bases; nucleotides outside the gene matches: 2. The germline V gene has CDR1 KGHSH and CDR2 LQKENI. The CDR3 DNA sequence: TGTGCCAGCTCACGACAGGGGGCAACCTACGAGCAGTACTTC. Translation gives CASSRQGATYEQYF.

This clone was seen a handful of times. V is TRBV1 and J is TRBJ2-5; TRBD2 is the table's D call, not checked against the DNA. TRBV1 is flagged as a pseudogene. CDR3 length equals 11 residues. The CDR3 bases are TGCACCAGCAGCCGTGGCGGGACCCAGTACTTC. Encoded protein: CTSSRGGTQYF.